This TCR beta chain was observed in a study of CD8 T cells in ankylosing spondylitis. Overall study results and limits: Disease-linked clones were CD8+ and relatively rare in peripheral blood. Previously reported in reactive arthritis synovial fluid and blood were some of the motif variants. Blood of patients with ankylosing spondylitis appeared to be characterized by a TCR beta motif of several highly homologous variants.

For TCR beta, libraries came from quantitative 5'-RACE with molecular barcodes. In TCRdb, the 5' RACE reads were re-called with MiXCR into one record per CDR3 protein. This table has 350,000 to 450,000 distinct CDR3 sequences, roughly 20% appearing once. Germline assignment: CDR1 SGHVS and CDR2 FQNEAQ. J gave up 4 bases and V 1 base, and 7 bases lay outside the gene matches. The CDR3 is 18 residues long. This clonotype was recorded a few times. Its cognate antigen is unknown. This TCR derives from a male donor with ankylosing spondylitis or in good health (not recorded which). What was sequenced was blood, either unsorted or a sorted T cell fraction (not recorded which). J is TRBJ2-2 and V is TRBV7-8; 12 positions match TRBD2. The CDR3 reads CASSLVASGGAFTGELFF. The CDR3 DNA reads as TGTGCCAGCAGCTTAGTTGCTAGCGGGGGGGCCTTCACCGGGGAGCTGTTTTTT.